This entry concerns a single T cell receptor (beta chain). Antigen specificity is unknown. This sample is part of a study of shared clonotypes between healthy human individuals. The germline gives CDR1 SGHRS, CDR2 YFSETQ. The CDR3 runs to 15 residues. V was shortened by 0 bases and J by 10 bases, with 17 bases between the two germline ends. Study-wide points: Few donors restricted represented genetic and exposure-history diversity. Between several donors, naive CD4 clonotypes were shared at a level of about 5%.

In the study's own analysis: Filtering differed since immunoSEQ provided only junctions, with no quality scores. Libraries were prepared by immunoSEQ multiplex PCR; TCRdb keeps only in-frame clonotypes and omits some of them. The D gene and trimming were derived from the DNA, and the V and J assignments and clone size from that table. The profile covers about 2.4 million clones, with 90% to 95% appearing a single time and around 0.15% taken by the ten largest. The chain combines TRBV5-1 with TRBJ1-3; D is perhaps TRBD1 (5 bases). Sequencing was performed on naive CD4+ T cells sorted from blood. Subset meaning: CD45RA+ positively selected. This TCR was recovered from a man in his late teens or twenties in good health. In nucleotides, the CDR3 is TGCGCCAGCAGCTTGGTGGGGACCGTTGACGGAACCATATATTTT. The encoded protein is CASSLVGTVDGTIYF.